The 16 T cell receptor beta chains below were found in one sample sequenced in a study of Tregs in tolerant kidney transplant recipients. The method was immunoSEQ multiplex PCR; TCRdb's version includes in-frame clones alone and lacks a portion of them. The sample records tens of thousands of clones, around 98% being singletons. The material sequenced was CD4+ T cells from blood, taken before the transplant. The receptor set was obtained from a human donor who received a combined kidney and bone marrow transplant.

The chain employs TRBV27 and TRBJ1-4; a possible D gene is TRBD1 (6 bases). Germline-derived CDR1 and CDR2 are MNHEY and SMNVEV (reference sequence). V dropped 5 bases and J dropped 5 bases, with 12 bases sitting between them. The CDR3 has 14 residues. The CDR3 DNA is TGTGCCAGCAGTAAGCCGGGGACAAATGAAAAACTGTTTTTT. The encoded protein is CASSKPGTNEKLFF.

The chain employs TRBV28 and TRBJ1-1, with 7 bases that match TRBD1. With V trimmed by 6 bases and J by 2 bases, 6 bases remained unmatched. The length of the CDR3 is 14 residues. The germline V gene has CDR1 MDHEN and CDR2 SYDVKM. The DNA for the CDR3 is TGTGCCAGCAGGATGGACAGGAGTAACACTGAAGCTTTCTTT. As protein: CASRMDRSNTEAFF.

V gene TRBV2 combines with J gene TRBJ2-2, with 12 bases identical to TRBD2. V shed 7 bases and J 5 bases; nucleotides not matched to a gene: 17. The CDR3 has 19 amino acids. Germline V gene data show CDR1 as SNHLY and CDR2 as FYNNEI. The CDR3 DNA reads as TGTGCCAGCAACGGCGGCCTAGCGGGGGGGCCTAGGAATACCGGGGAGCTGTTTTTT. Encoded protein: CASNGGLAGGPRNTGELFF. Based on the CDR3 plus reference TRBV2 and TRBJ2-2, the full variable domain is EPEVTQTPSHQVTQMGQEVILRCVPISNHLYFYWYRQILGQKVEFLVSFYNNEISEKSEIFDDQFSVERPDGSNFTLKIRSTKLEDSAMYFCASNGGLAGGPRNTGELFFGEGSRLTVL.

This rearrangement joins TRBV6-1 to TRBJ2-7, with 11 bases aligning to TRBD2. There are 15 residues in the CDR3. With V trimmed by 8 bases and J by 1 base, 7 bases remained unmatched. The germline V gene encodes CDR1 MNHNS and CDR2 SASEGT. The CDR3 protein is CASSRLAGGSYEQYF. CDR3 DNA: TGTGCCAGCTCCCGGTTAGCGGGAGGGTCCTACGAGCAGTACTTC.

This chain uses TRBV9 with TRBJ1-2, with 7 bases aligning to TRBD1. The CDR3 consists of 12 residues. Germline V lookup: CDR1 SGDLS, CDR2 YYNGEE. With V trimmed by 7 bases and J by 4 bases, 4 bases remained unmatched. The CDR3 region is CASRDRLYGYTF. The CDR3, as DNA: TGTGCCAGCCGGGACAGACTCTATGGCTACACCTTC.

The chain employs TRBV5-4 and TRBJ1-2, with D possibly matching TRBD1 (5 bases). There are 16 residues in the CDR3. CDR1 is SGHNT and CDR2 is YYREEE in the germline V gene (reference sequence). V was shortened by 3 bases and J by 4 bases, with 19 bases between the two germline ends. The CDR3 is CASSSRTGRTTYGYTF. The CDR3 DNA follows: TGTGCCAGCAGCTCACGAACAGGCCGTACCACCTATGGCTACACCTTC.

The chain carries TRBV10-3 and TRBJ1-2, with 8 bases matching TRBD1. Per germline, CDR1 ENHRY and CDR2 SYGVKD. With V trimmed by 6 bases and J by 3 bases, 3 bases remained unmatched. CDR3 length: 13 residues. This chain's CDR3 is CAISQQGDYGYTF. The CDR3 DNA reads TGTGCCATCAGCCAACAGGGGGACTATGGCTACACCTTC.

This clone came up once. The chain joins TRBV7-3 to TRBJ2-4; possible D gene TRBD1, 5 bases. CDR1 is SGHTA and CDR2 is FQGTGA in the germline V gene. Trimming shortened V by 5 bases and J by 1 base, and 9 bases separated the two germline ends. The CDR3 spans 14 residues. In DNA, the CDR3 is TGTGCCAGCAGCGCGGCAGGGGCCAAAAACATTCAGTACTTC. This translates into CASSAAGAKNIQYF.

The chain is built from TRBV11-1 and TRBJ1-2; D is possibly TRBD1 (6 bases). CDR1 and CDR2 (germline): SGHAT, FQDESV (reference sequence). The CDR3 has 14 amino acids. V gave up 5 bases and J gave up 4 bases, with 14 bases separating them. Written as DNA, the CDR3 is TGTGCCAGCAGCCCTCTCAAACAGGGCTATGGCTACACCTTC. This codes for CASSPLKQGYGYTF.

This rearrangement joins TRBV30 to TRBJ2-5; D may be TRBD1 (6 bases). The CDR3 totals 13 residues. Germline CDR1 GTSNPN, CDR2 SVGIG (reference sequence). CDR3 loop: CALDRGYQETQYF. The CDR3 DNA follows: TGTGCATTGGACAGAGGATACCAAGAGACCCAGTACTTC.

The CDR3 nucleotides read TGCGCCAGCAGCTTGGGCCCTGGGACAGACGGGGAGCTGTTTTTT. The encoded protein is CASSLGPGTDGELFF. This chain connects TRBV5-1 to TRBJ2-2; 7 bases are a match to TRBD1. CDR1 and CDR2 (germline): SGHRS, YFSETQ. The CDR3 runs 15 residues. V lost 0 bases and J lost 7; bases outside the gene matches: 6. Full variable domain (missing parts from reference TRBV5-1 and TRBJ2-2): KAGVTQTPRYLIKTRGQQVTLSCSPISGHRSVSWYQQTPGQGLQFLFEYFSETQRNKGNFPGRFSGRQFSNSRSEMNVSTLELGDSALYLCASSLGPGTDGELFFGEGSRLTVL.

The gene calls are TRBV4-3 and TRBJ1-2; 9 positions match TRBD1. J gave up 2 bases and V 1 base, and 5 bases lay outside the gene matches. CDR3 length: 16 amino acids. Germline V lookup: CDR1 LGHNA, CDR2 YSLEER. CDR3 DNA: TGCGCCAGCAGCCAAGCTGGGACAGGGTACAACTATGGCTACACCTTC. It yields the protein CASSQAGTGYNYGYTF.

The chain combines TRBV28 with TRBJ1-1; the match to TRBD1 covers 8 bases. Germline CDR1 reads MDHEN; CDR2 reads SYDVKM. J was trimmed by 4 bases and V by 6 bases; bases with no gene match: 4. The CDR3 length is 13 residues. In DNA form, the CDR3 reads TGTGCCAGCAGAGCTACAGGGGGCACTGAAGCTTTCTTT. Its translation is CASRATGGTEAFF.

V is TRBV5-4 and J is TRBJ1-2, with D perhaps matching TRBD1 (5 bases). This CDR3 contains 16 residues. In germline, CDR1 is SGHNT, CDR2 YYREEE (reference sequence). Between the trimmed V and J ends, which lost 2 bases and 5 bases, there was a span of 19 bases. The CDR3 region is CASSLPSLGGDYGYTF. CDR3 nucleotide sequence: TGTGCCAGCAGCTTACCGTCCTTGGGGGGGGATTATGGCTACACCTTC.

The chain couples TRBV7-2 to TRBJ2-3, with D unresolved. The CDR3 extends over 15 amino acids. Trimming stripped 2 bases from V and 2 bases from J, with 11 bases between. CDR1 and CDR2 (germline): SGHTA, FQGNSA. The CDR3 sequence is CASSLRHTHTDTQYF. Written as DNA, the CDR3 is TGTGCCAGCAGCTTACGACACACACACACAGATACGCAGTATTTT.

The genes are TRBV18 and TRBJ2-3; 10 nucleotides align to TRBD2. This CDR3 has 16 residues. Germline-derived CDR1 and CDR2 are KGHSH and LQKENI. V shed 3 bases, J shed 0 bases, and the junction held 3 bases outside the gene matches. The CDR3 DNA follows: TGTGCCAGCTCACCGACTAGCGGGCAAAGCACAGATACGCAGTATTTT. It is translated as CASSPTSGQSTDTQYF.